This T cell receptor (beta chain) was obtained from a study of tumor-infiltrating lymphocytes in primary liver carcinoma. A constant-region primer primed TCR beta cDNA synthesis from roughly 500 ng of total RNA. Slightly modified ARM-PCR, run as three nested multiplex PCR rounds, produced the TCR beta libraries. Using its own MiXCR run on the multiplex PCR reads, TCRdb lists one record per CDR3 protein. The data contain under 200,000 distinct CDR3 sequences, around four fifths of them seen just once; the ten biggest clones take up 15% to 20%. General study points: It was tumor-adjacent and tumor-blood pairs that overlapped less than tumor region pairs did.

The tissue used was unsorted bulk material of about 20-33 mg. RNA and DNA were co-extracted from it with the AllPrep DNA/RNA mini kit. All patients had surgically resected primary liver carcinoma. A word on this clonotype: Antigen unknown. The conserved closing phenylalanine or tryptophan is absent in this CDR3, likely reflecting a read error.

Sequenced material: tumor tissue from primary liver carcinoma. This sequence originates from a man aged 35 to 55 with primary liver carcinoma and hepatitis B virus infection.

The CDR3 nucleotides are TGCAGCGTAATTCACGGACGGGTCATTCAGTACTCC. It yields the protein CSVIHGRVIQYS. The gene calls are TRBV29-1 and TRBJ2-4; D uncertain. With 6 bases removed from V and 9 bases from J, the gap between germline ends came to 15 bases. From germline, CDR1 is SQVTM and CDR2 ANQGSEA. The CDR3 has 12 residues.